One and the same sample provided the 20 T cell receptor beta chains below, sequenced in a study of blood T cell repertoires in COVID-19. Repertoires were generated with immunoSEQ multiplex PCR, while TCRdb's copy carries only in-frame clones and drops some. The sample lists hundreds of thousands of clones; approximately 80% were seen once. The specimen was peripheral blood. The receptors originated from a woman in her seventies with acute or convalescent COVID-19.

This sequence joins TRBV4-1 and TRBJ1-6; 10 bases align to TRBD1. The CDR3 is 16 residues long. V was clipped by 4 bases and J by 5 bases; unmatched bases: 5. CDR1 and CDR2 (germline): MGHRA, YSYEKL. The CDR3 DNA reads TGCGCCAGCAGCCCCCGCGGACAGGGGGATAATTCACCCCTCCACTTT. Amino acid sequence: CASSPRGQGDNSPLHF.

The DNA of the CDR3 is TGTGCCAGCAGCTTAGATGGAGGATCGGTAACTGAAGCTTTCTTT. Protein product: CASSLDGGSVTEAFF. V usage is TRBV7-9 and J usage is TRBJ1-1; the D is unclear. Germline loops: CDR1 SEHNR, CDR2 FQNEAQ (reference sequence). Trimming stripped 1 base from V and 5 bases from J, with 14 bases between. CDR3 length: 15 residues.

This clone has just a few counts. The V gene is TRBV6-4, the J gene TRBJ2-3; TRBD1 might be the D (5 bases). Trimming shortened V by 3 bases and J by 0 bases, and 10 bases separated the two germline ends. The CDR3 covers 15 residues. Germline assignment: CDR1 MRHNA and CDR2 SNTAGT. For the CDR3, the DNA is TGTGCCAGCAGTGAGGGGCGACTTAGCACAGATACGCAGTATTTT. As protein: CASSEGRLSTDTQYF.

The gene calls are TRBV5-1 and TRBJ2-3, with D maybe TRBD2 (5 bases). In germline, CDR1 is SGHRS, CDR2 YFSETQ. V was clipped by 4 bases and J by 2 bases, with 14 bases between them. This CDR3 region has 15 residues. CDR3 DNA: TGCGCCAGCAGCCCCAGCGGTTACATCACAGATACGCAGTATTTT. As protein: CASSPSGYITDTQYF.

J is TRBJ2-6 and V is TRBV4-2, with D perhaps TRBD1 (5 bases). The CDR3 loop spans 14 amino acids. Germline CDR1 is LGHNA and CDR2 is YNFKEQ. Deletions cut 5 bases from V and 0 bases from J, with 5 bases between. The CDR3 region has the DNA TGTGCCAGCAGCGACAGCTCTGGGGCCAACGTCCTGACTTTC. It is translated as CASSDSSGANVLTF.

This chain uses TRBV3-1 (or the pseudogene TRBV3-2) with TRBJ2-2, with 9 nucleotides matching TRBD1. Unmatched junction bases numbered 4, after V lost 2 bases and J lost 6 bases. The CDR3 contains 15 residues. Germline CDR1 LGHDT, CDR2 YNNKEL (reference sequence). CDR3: CASSQRTGAAGELFF. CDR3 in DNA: TGTGCCAGCAGCCAAAGGACAGGGGCGGCCGGGGAGCTGTTTTTT.

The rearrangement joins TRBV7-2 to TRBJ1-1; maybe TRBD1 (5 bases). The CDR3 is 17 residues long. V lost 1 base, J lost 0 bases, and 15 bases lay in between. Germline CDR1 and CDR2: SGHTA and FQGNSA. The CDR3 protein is CASSLVPGSPLNTEAFF. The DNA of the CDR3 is TGTGCCAGCAGCTTAGTGCCAGGGTCCCCGTTGAACACTGAAGCTTTCTTT.

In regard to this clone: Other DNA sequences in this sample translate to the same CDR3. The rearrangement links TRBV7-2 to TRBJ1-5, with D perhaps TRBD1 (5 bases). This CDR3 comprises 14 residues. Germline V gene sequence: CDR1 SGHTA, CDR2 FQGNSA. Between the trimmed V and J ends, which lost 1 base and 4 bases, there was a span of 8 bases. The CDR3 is CASSLGGGNQPQHF. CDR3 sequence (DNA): TGTGCCAGCAGCTTAGGGGGGGGGAATCAGCCCCAGCATTTT.

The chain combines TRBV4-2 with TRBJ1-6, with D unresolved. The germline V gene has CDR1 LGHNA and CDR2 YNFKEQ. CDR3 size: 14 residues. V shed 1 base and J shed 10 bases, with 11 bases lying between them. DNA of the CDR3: TGTGCCAGCAGCCAAGCGGAGGTTGGGTCACCCCTCCACTTT. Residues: CASSQAEVGSPLHF.

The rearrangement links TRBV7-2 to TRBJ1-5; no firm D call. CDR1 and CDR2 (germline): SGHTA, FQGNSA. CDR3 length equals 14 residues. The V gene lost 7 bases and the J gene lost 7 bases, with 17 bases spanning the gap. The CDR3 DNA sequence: TGTGCCAGCACCGCGGGAGGATCGGGCCAGCCCCAGCATTTT. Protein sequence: CASTAGGSGQPQHF.

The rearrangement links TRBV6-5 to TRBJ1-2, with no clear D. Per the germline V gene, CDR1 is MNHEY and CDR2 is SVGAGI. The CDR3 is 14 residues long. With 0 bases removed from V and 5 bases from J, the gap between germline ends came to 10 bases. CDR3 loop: CASSYSRDWYGYTF. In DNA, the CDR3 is TGTGCCAGCAGTTACTCCCGGGATTGGTATGGCTACACCTTC.

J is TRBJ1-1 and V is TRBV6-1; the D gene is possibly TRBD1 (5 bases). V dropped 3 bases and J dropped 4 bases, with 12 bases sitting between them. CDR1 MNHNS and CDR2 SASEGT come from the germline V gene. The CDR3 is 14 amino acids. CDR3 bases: TGTGCCAGCAGTGACAGGGTCCCCCGCACTGAAGCTTTCTTT. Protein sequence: CASSDRVPRTEAFF.

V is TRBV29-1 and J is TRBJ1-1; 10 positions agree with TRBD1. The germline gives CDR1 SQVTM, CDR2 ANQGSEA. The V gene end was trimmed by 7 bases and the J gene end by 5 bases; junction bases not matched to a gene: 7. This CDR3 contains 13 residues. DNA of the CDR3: TGCAGCGGGATGGGACAGGGGAGGACTGAAGCTTTCTTT. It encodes CSGMGQGRTEAFF.

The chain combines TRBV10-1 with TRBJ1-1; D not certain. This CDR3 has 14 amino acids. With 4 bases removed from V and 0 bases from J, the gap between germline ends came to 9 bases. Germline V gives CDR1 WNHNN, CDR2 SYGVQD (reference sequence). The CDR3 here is CASSAGNLNTEAFF. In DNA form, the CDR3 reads TGCGCCAGCAGTGCGGGAAACTTGAACACTGAAGCTTTCTTT.

This CDR3 reads CASSQGQGITEAFF. The CDR3 nucleotides are TGTGCCAGCAGCCAGGGGCAGGGGATCACTGAAGCTTTCTTT. This sequence joins TRBV3-1 (or the pseudogene TRBV3-2) and TRBJ1-1; D perhaps matches TRBD1 (6 bases). The CDR3 runs 14 residues. V dropped 3 bases and J dropped 4 bases, with 12 bases sitting between them. Germline values: CDR1 LGHDT, CDR2 YNNKEL (reference sequence).

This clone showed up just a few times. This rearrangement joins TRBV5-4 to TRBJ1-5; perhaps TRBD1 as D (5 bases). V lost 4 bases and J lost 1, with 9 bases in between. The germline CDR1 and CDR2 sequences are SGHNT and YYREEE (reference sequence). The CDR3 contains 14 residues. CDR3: CASSLDSSNQPQHF. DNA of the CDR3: TGTGCCAGCAGCCTCGACAGCAGCAATCAGCCCCAGCATTTT.

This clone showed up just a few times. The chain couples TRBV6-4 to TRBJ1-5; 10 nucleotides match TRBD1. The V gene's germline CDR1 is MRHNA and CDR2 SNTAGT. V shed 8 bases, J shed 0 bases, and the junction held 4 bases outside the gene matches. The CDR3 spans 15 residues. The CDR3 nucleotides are TGTGCCAGCCCGGGACAGGGGAATAGCAATCAGCCCCAGCATTTT. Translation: CASPGQGNSNQPQHF.

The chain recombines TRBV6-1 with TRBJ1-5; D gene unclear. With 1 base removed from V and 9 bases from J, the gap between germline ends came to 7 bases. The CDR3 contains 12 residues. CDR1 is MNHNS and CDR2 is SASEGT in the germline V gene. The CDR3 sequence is CASSEDPRPQHF. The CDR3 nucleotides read TGTGCCAGCAGTGAAGATCCTCGGCCCCAGCATTTT.

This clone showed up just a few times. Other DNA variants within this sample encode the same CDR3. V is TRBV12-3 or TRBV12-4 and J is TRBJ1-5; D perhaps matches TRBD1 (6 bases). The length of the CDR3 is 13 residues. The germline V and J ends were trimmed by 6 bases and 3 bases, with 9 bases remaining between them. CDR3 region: CASRTGSNQPQHF. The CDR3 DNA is TGTGCCAGCAGAACAGGGTCCAATCAGCCCCAGCATTTT.

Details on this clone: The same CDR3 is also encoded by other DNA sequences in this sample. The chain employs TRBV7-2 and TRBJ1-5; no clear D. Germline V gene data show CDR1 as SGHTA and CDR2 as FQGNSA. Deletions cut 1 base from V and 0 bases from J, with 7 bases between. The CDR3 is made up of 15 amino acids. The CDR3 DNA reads TGTGCCAGCAGCTTAGACAGTTATAGCAATCAGCCCCAGCATTTT. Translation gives CASSLDSYSNQPQHF.